A single sample is the source of the 5 T cell receptor beta chains below, sequenced in a study of cytomegalovirus exposure and HLA in healthy donors. The PCR had 60 Vbeta and 13 Jbeta primers. Only in-frame clones appear in the TCRdb table, and some are missing; sequencing was by immunoSEQ multiplex PCR. Among 150,000 or so clones listed, roughly 79% were seen once. Sequencing used PBMCs. The receptors derive from a woman between 40 and 50 years old in good health and CMV-seropositive.

V and J are TRBV2 and TRBJ2-3; D is undetermined. The germline V and J ends were trimmed by 8 bases and 5 bases, with 8 bases remaining between them. Germline CDR1 SNHLY, CDR2 FYNNEI. There are 11 residues in the CDR3. The CDR3 coding sequence is TGTGCCAGCTCCTATGTAGATACGCAGTATTTT. Amino acids: CASSYVDTQYF.

This clone has only a few counts. This chain links TRBV6-5 with TRBJ1-5; the D gene is possibly TRBD1 (5 bases). Deletions cut 0 bases from V and 4 bases from J, with 10 bases between. In germline, CDR1 is MNHEY, CDR2 SVGAGI. The CDR3 loop spans 15 amino acids. CDR3 sequence reads: CASSYSFRGNQPQHF. The DNA for the CDR3 is TGTGCCAGCAGTTACTCGTTTAGGGGTAATCAGCCCCAGCATTTT.

This chain uses TRBV30 with TRBJ1-1; tentatively, D is TRBD1 (6 bases). The V gene's germline CDR1 is GTSNPN and CDR2 SVGIG (reference sequence). The V gene lost 7 bases and the J gene lost 0 bases, with 15 bases spanning the gap. This CDR3 has 14 amino acids. CDR3 coding DNA: TGTGCCTCCCGCTGGCAGGGGCTGAACACTGAAGCTTTCTTT. Translated: CASRWQGLNTEAFF.

The chain's CDR3 is CAWRTQWSTIYF. CDR3 DNA: TGTGCCTGGAGGACCCAATGGAGCACCATATATTTT. The rearrangement uses TRBV30 and TRBJ1-3; D is undetermined. V was cut by 3 bases and J by 9 bases, with 12 bases left in between. The CDR3 spans 12 residues. From germline, CDR1 is GTSNPN and CDR2 SVGIG (reference sequence).

V gene TRBV19 combines with J gene TRBJ1-1; TRBD1 matches at 7 bases. The CDR3 spans 13 residues. V shed 5 bases, J shed 3 bases, and the junction held 3 bases outside the gene matches. Germline lookup yields CDR1 LNHDA and CDR2 SQIVND (reference sequence). Here the CDR3 DNA reads TGTGCCAGTAGTTTAACAGGGGACACTGAAGCTTTCTTT. Translated: CASSLTGDTEAFF.